This entry describes one TCR beta chain. TCRdb's table, derived via immunoSEQ multiplex PCR, lists solely in-frame clones and lacks some. The table records tens of thousands of clones, about 83% of them present only once. The sample comes from a study of blood T cell repertoires in COVID-19. Looking at the study overall: Whether acute or convalescent, the COVID-19 samples came from the United States, Italy and Spain. T cells, B-cell-depleted T cells, or PBMCs provided the cDNA or gDNA that served as material.

This CDR3 has 15 residues. V was clipped by 2 bases and J by 10 bases; unmatched bases: 12. CDR1 KGHDR and CDR2 SFDVKD come from the germline V gene. The chain links TRBV24-1 to TRBJ1-1; 7 positions match TRBD1. The TCR comes from a man between 40 and 49 years old with acute or convalescent COVID-19. Sequencing was done on a sample of peripheral blood. The CDR3 loop is CATSDSGTEGSGAFF. CDR3 sequence (DNA): TGTGCCACCAGTGATTCCGGGACAGAGGGGTCTGGAGCTTTCTTT.